Detailed here is one T cell receptor (beta chain). This record belongs to a study of blood T cell repertoires in COVID-19. Looking at the study overall: The United States, Italy and Spain were the sources of the acute and convalescent COVID-19 samples.

As processed by the authors: Reference gene primer amplification yielded estimated nucleated cell counts. TCRdb's copy holds only in-frame clones and misses some; the assay was immunoSEQ multiplex PCR. The V and J calls and clone size are taken from that table; D and trimming were inferred from the DNA. The repertoire holds about 400,000 clones, with 89% as singletons. V dropped 8 bases and J dropped 4; count of bases not matched to a gene: 8. This CDR3 region has 14 residues. CDR1 SGHRS and CDR2 YFSETQ come from the germline V gene. This TCR derives from a man between 40 and 49 years old with acute or convalescent COVID-19. The sample taken for sequencing was peripheral blood. V usage is TRBV5-1 and J usage is TRBJ1-4, with 7 bases lining up with TRBD1. For the CDR3, the DNA is TGCGCCAGTAGACGGGGACAGCTTAATGAAAAACTGTTTTTT. Encoded protein: CASRRGQLNEKLFF.